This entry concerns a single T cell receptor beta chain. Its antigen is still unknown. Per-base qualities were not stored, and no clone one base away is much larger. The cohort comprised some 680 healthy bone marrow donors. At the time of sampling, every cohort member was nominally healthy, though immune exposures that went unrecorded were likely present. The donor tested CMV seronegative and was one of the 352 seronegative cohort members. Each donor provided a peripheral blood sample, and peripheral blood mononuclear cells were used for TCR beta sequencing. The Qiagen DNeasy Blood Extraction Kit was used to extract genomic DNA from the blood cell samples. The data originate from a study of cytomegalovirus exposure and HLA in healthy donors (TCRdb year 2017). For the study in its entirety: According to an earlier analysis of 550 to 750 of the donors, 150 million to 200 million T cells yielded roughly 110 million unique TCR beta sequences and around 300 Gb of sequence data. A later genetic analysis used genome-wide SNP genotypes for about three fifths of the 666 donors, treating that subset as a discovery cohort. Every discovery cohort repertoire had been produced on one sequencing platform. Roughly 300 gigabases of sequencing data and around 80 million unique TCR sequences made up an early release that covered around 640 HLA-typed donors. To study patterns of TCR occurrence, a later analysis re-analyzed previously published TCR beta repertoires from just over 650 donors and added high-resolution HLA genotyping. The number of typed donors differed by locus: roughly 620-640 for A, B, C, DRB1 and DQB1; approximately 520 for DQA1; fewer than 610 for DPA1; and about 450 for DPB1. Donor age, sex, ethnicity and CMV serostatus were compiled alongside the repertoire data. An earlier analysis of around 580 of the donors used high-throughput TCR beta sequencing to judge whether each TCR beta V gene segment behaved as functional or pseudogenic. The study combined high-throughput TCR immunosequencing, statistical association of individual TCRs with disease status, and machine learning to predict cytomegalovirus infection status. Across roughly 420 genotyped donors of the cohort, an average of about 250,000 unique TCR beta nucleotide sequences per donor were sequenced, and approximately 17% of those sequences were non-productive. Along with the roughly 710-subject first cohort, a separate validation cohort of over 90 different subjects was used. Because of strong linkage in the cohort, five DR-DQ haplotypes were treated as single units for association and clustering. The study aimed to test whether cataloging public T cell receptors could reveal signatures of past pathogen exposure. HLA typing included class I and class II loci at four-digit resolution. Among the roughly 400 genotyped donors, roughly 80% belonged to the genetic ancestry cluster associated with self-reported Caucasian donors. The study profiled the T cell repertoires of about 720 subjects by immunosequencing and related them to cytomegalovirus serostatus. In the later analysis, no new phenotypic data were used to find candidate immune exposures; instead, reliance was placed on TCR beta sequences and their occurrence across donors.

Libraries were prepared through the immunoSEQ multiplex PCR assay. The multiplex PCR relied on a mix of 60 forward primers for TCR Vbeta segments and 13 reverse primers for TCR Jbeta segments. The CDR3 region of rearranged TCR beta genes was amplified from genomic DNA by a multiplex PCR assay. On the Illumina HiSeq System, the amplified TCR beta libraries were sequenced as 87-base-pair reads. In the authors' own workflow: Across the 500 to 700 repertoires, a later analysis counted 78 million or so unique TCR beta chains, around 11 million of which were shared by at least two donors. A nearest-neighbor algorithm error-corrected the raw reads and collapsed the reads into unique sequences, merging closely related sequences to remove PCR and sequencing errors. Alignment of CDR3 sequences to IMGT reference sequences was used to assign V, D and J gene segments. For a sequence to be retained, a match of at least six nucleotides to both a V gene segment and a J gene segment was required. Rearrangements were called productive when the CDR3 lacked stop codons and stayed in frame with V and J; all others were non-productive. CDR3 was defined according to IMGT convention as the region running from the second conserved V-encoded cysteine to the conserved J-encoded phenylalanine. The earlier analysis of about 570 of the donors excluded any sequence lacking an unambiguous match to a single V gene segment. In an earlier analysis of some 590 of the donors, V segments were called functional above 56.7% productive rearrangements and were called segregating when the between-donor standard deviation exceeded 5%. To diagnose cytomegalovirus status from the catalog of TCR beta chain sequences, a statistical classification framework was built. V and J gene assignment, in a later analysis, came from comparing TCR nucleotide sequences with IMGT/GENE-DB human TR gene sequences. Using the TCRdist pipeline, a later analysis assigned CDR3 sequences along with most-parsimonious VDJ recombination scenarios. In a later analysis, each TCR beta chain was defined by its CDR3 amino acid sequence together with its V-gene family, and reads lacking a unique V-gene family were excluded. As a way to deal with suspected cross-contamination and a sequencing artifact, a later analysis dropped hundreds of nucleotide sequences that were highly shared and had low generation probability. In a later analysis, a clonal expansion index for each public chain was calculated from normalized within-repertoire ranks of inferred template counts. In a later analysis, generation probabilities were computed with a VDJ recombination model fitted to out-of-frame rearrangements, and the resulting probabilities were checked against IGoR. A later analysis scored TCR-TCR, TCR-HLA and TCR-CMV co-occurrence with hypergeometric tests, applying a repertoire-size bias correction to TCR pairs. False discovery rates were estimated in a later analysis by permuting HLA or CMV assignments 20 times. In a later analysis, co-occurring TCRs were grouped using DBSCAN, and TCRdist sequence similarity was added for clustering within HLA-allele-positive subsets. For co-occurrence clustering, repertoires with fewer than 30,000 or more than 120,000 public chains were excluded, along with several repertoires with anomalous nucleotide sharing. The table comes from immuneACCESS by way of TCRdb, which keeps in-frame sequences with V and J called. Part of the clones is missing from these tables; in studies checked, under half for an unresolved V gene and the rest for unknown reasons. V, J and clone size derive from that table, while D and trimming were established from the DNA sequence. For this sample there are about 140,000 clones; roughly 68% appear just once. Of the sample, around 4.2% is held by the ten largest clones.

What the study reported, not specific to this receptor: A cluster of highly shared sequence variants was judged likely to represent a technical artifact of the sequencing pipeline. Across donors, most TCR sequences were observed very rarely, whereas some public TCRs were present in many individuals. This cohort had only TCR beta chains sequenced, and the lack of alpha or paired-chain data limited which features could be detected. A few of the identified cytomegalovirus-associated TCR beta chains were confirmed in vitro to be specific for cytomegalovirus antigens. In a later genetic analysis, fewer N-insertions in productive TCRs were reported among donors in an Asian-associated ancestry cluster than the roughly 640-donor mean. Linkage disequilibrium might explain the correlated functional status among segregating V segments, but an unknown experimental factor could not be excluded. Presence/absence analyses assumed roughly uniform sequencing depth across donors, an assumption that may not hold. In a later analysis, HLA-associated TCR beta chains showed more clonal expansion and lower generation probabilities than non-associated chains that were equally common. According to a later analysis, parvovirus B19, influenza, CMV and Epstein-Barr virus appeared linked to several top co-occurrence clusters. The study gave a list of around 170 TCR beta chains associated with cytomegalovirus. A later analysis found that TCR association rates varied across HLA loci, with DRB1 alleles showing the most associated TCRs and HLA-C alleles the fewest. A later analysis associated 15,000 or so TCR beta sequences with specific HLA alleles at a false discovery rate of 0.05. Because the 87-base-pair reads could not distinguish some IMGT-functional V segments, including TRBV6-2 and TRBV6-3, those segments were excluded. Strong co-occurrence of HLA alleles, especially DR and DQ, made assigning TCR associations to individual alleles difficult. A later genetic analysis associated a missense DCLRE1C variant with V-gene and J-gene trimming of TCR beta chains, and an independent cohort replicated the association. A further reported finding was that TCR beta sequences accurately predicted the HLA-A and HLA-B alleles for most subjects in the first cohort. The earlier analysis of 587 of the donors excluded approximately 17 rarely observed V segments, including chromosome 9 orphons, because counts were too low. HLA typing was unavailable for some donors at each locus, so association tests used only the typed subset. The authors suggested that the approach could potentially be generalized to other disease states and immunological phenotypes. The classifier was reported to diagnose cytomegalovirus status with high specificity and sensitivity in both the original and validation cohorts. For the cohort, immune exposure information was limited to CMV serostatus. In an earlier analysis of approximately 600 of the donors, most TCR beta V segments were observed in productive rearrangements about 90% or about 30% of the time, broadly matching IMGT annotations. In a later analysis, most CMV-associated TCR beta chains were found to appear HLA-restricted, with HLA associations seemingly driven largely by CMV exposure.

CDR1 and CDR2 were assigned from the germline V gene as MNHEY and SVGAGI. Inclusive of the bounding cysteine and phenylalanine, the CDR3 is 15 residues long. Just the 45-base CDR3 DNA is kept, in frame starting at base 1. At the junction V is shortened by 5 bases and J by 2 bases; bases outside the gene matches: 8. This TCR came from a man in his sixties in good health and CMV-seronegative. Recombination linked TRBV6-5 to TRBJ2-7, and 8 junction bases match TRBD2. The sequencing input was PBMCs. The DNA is TGTGCCAGCAGTGCGGGAGGTGGTCAGCCCTACGAGCAGTACTTC. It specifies CASSAGGGQPYEQYF.